A single sample gave rise to the 30 T cell receptor beta chains below, sequenced in a study of post-analysis software for immune sequencing data. Libraries were made from TCR beta cDNA, and they carried unique molecular identifiers. TCRdb called the PCR reads again in MiXCR, with one record for every CDR3 protein. Among about 820,000 distinct CDR3 sequences, around 53% were seen once, and the ten largest hold 4.6%. Their cognate antigens are unknown. Study-wide findings and caveats: Five or six TRBV segments, TRBV5-6, TRBV5-1 and TRBV20-1 among them, were found more frequent in patients than controls.

Sequenced material: blood. The receptors stem from a girl aged 10 to 17 with multiple sclerosis.

The rearrangement uses TRBV12-3 or TRBV12-4 and TRBJ2-1, with TRBD2 identical over 16 bases. CDR3 size: 19 residues. Trimming removed 5 bases from V and 2 bases from J; junction bases left unmatched: 9. The CDR3 DNA is TGTGCCAGCAGTGCCCCGCCGGGACTAGCGGGAGGGCCCTACAATGAGCAGTTCTTC. This gives the protein CASSAPPGLAGGPYNEQFF.

The rearrangement joins TRBV7-9 to TRBJ1-5; a weak D match, TRBD1 (6 bases). Per the germline V gene, CDR1 is SEHNR and CDR2 is FQNEAQ (reference sequence). With 5 bases removed from V and 7 bases from J, the gap between germline ends came to 18 bases. The CDR3 is made up of 15 amino acids. CDR3: CASSPRGAGRQPQHF. The CDR3 DNA follows: TGTGCCAGCAGCCCGCGGGGGGCAGGGCGACAGCCCCAGCATTTT.

The CDR3 region is CASSAQGTKQFF. The CDR3, as DNA: TGCGCCAGCAGCGCCCAGGGGACTAAGCAGTTCTTC. This sequence joins TRBV5-1 and TRBJ2-1; maybe TRBD2 (7 bases). V was shortened by 4 bases and J by 11 bases, with 13 bases between the two germline ends. The length of the CDR3 is 12 residues. CDR1 and CDR2 (germline): SGHRS, YFSETQ.

This clonotype has more than one count but fewer than ten. V is TRBV28 and J is TRBJ2-3; 8 bases agree with TRBD2. Looked up from germline, CDR1 is MDHEN and CDR2 is SYDVKM. CDR3 length: 15 residues. Trimming cost V 5 bases and J 4 bases; bases outside gene matches: 8. In DNA form, the CDR3 reads TGTGCCAGCAGTCCAAGCGGGAGACGAGCAGATACGCAGTATTTT. This translates into CASSPSGRRADTQYF.

The V and J genes are TRBV7-9 and TRBJ1-5, with 8 bases matching TRBD1. The CDR3 length is 15 residues. Per the germline V gene, CDR1 is SEHNR and CDR2 is FQNEAQ (reference sequence). J was trimmed by 3 bases and V by 5 bases; bases with no gene match: 6. DNA of the CDR3: TGTGCCAGCAGCCCCGGACAGGGTAACAATCAGCCCCAGCATTTT. Encoded protein: CASSPGQGNNQPQHF.

CDR3 coding DNA: TGCGCCAGCAGCCCCCCGGACAGGAGCTCCTATAATTCACCCCTCCACTTT. Translation gives CASSPPDRSSYNSPLHF. The chain combines TRBV4-1 with TRBJ1-6; 7 nucleotides line up with TRBD1. V shed 4 bases and J 0 bases; nucleotides not matched to a gene: 6. This CDR3 has 17 amino acids. The germline V gene encodes CDR1 MGHRA and CDR2 YSYEKL.

This clonotype has a handful of counts. This sequence joins TRBV27 and TRBJ1-5, with D perhaps TRBD1 (5 bases). From germline, CDR1 is MNHEY and CDR2 SMNVEV (reference sequence). Trimming pared 4 bases from V and 0 bases from J, leaving 19 bases between. The CDR3 contains 18 residues. This chain's CDR3 is CASSSRGADVYSNQPQHF. The DNA for the CDR3 is TGTGCCAGCAGTTCTCGAGGGGCCGACGTCTATAGCAATCAGCCCCAGCATTTT.

This clonotype was detected once. V gene TRBV2 combines with J gene TRBJ1-2; TRBD1 matches 7 bases. Germline V gene lookup returns CDR1 SNHLY and CDR2 FYNNEI. V was clipped by 1 base and J by 7 bases; unmatched bases: 0. CDR3 length equals 12 residues. The CDR3 DNA reads TGTGCCAGCAGTGAAGAGGGGGCTGGCTACACCTTC. It is translated as CASSEEGAGYTF.

This chain uses TRBV20-1 with TRBJ2-7; 7 bases map to TRBD1. V dropped 4 bases and J dropped 0; count of bases not matched to a gene: 6. This CDR3 is 14 amino acids long. CDR1 and CDR2 (germline): DFQATT, SNEGSKA (reference sequence). The chain's CDR3 is CSANRDSRSYEQYF. The CDR3 DNA is TGCAGTGCTAACCGGGACAGTCGCTCCTACGAGCAGTACTTC.

The chain employs TRBV29-1 and TRBJ1-1, with no clear D. V was shortened by 3 bases and J by 1 base, with 6 bases between the two germline ends. This CDR3 region has 12 residues. The germline CDR1 and CDR2 sequences are SQVTM and ANQGSEA. The CDR3 region is CSVDHRNTEAFF. CDR3 in DNA: TGCAGCGTTGATCACAGGAACACTGAAGCTTTCTTT.

This chain joins TRBV29-1 and TRBJ2-3, with a weak D call TRBD2 (6 bases). Trimming shortened V by 5 bases and J by 1 base, and 16 bases separated the two germline ends. This CDR3 spans 15 amino acids. Germline V lookup: CDR1 SQVTM, CDR2 ANQGSEA. The CDR3 region has the DNA TGCAGCGTTCCCTCGTTTGGGGAGGGCACAGATACGCAGTATTTT. It yields the protein CSVPSFGEGTDTQYF.

The table lists this clonotype with a few counts. J is TRBJ2-3 and V is TRBV5-1, with 13 positions matching TRBD2. The CDR3 loop spans 17 amino acids. Germline V gene sequence: CDR1 SGHRS, CDR2 YFSETQ. The junction had 4 bases not matched to a gene; V was cut back by 3 bases and J by 0 bases. DNA of the CDR3: TGCGCCAGCAGCTGGGGACTAGCGGGGCATAGCACAGATACGCAGTATTTT. Translated: CASSWGLAGHSTDTQYF.

V usage is TRBV20-1 and J usage is TRBJ1-5; D uncertain. This CDR3 spans 15 amino acids. CDR1 DFQATT and CDR2 SNEGSKA come from the germline V gene (reference sequence). The V and J ends lost 0 bases and 0 bases respectively, with 9 bases between them. CDR3 sequence reads: CSARDQENSNQPQHF. In nucleotides, the CDR3 is TGCAGTGCTAGAGATCAAGAAAATAGCAATCAGCCCCAGCATTTT.

The rearrangement links TRBV7-2 to TRBJ1-2, with D uncertain. V shed 5 bases and J shed 4 bases, with 11 bases lying between them. This CDR3 region has 13 residues. Per the germline V gene, CDR1 is SGHTA and CDR2 is FQGNSA. CDR3 DNA sequence: TGTGCCAGCAGCCGTACAGCATCCTATGGCTACACCTTC. It encodes CASSRTASYGYTF.

The chain employs TRBV4-1 and TRBJ1-6; TRBD1 agrees at 8 bases. Unmatched junction bases numbered 2, after V lost 0 bases and J lost 7 bases. CDR1 is MGHRA, CDR2 YSYEKL, per germline. This CDR3 has 15 amino acids. CDR3 loop: CASSQEPGGNSPLHF. DNA of the CDR3: TGCGCCAGCAGCCAAGAACCAGGGGGCAATTCACCCCTCCACTTT.

V gene TRBV9 combines with J gene TRBJ2-4; perhaps TRBD2 as D (6 bases). This CDR3 spans 16 amino acids. Germline CDR1 is SGDLS and CDR2 is YYNGEE. V lost 0 bases to trimming and J lost 0 bases, with 10 bases between them. The DNA for the CDR3 is TGTGCCAGCAGCGTAGAGGGAGGTCTAGCCAAAAACATTCAGTACTTC. Encoded protein: CASSVEGGLAKNIQYF.

The gene calls are TRBV20-1 and TRBJ2-6; no clear D. Trimming shortened V by 1 base and J by 1 base, and 14 bases separated the two germline ends. CDR1 and CDR2 (germline): DFQATT, SNEGSKA (reference sequence). This CDR3 is 17 amino acids long. CDR3: CSARVTAPPSGANVLTF. CDR3 DNA: TGCAGTGCTAGAGTCACGGCCCCACCTTCTGGGGCCAACGTCCTGACTTTC.

The chain carries TRBV5-1 and TRBJ1-2; TRBD1 matches 7 bases. The CDR3 totals 14 residues. Trimming removed 3 bases from V and 7 bases from J; junction bases left unmatched: 9. Looked up from germline, CDR1 is SGHRS and CDR2 is YFSETQ. CDR3 nucleotide sequence: TGCGCCAGCAGCTCCGAGACAGGGTTCGGTGGCTACACCTTC. It yields the protein CASSSETGFGGYTF. The full variable domain, in which reference TRBV5-1 and TRBJ1-2 provide the parts outside the CDR3, is KAGVTQTPRYLIKTRGQQVTLSCSPISGHRSVSWYQQTPGQGLQFLFEYFSETQRNKGNFPGRFSGRQFSNSRSEMNVSTLELGDSALYLCASSSETGFGGYTFGSGTRLTVV.

This clonotype has only one observation. The chain recombines TRBV29-1 with TRBJ2-1, with D hard to call. Looked up from germline, CDR1 is SQVTM and CDR2 is ANQGSEA. V shed 8 bases and J shed 6 bases, with 17 bases lying between them. CDR3 size: 13 residues. CDR3 residues: CSPIRVSGNEQFF. The DNA for the CDR3 is TGCAGCCCAATAAGGGTTTCGGGCAATGAGCAGTTCTTC.

This chain joins TRBV29-1 and TRBJ2-4, with D perhaps being TRBD1 or TRBD2 (5 bases each). This CDR3 region has 13 residues. Trimming pared 2 bases from V and 13 bases from J, leaving 18 bases between. Germline V gene sequence: CDR1 SQVTM, CDR2 ANQGSEA. In nucleotides, the CDR3 is TGCAGCGTTGAATTCTCAGGGATGGGAGAGCAGTACTTC. This codes for CSVEFSGMGEQYF. Filled out from reference TRBV29-1 and TRBJ2-4, the complete variable domain reads SAVISQKPSRDICQRGTSLTIQCQVDSQVTMMFWYRQQPGQSLTLIATANQGSEATYESGFVIDKFPISRPNLTFSTLTVSNMSPEDSSIYLCSVEFSGMGEQYFGAGTRLSVL.

This chain links TRBV20-1 with TRBJ2-5; D tentatively fits TRBD1 or TRBD2 (5 bases each). CDR3 length: 14 amino acids. CDR1 and CDR2 (germline): DFQATT, SNEGSKA (reference sequence). V was pared by 0 bases and J by 4 bases, with 12 bases between. The DNA of the CDR3 is TGCAGTGCTAGAGATGGGACCGCGGGAGAGACCCAGTACTTC. Translated, it gives CSARDGTAGETQYF.

The chain has TRBV3-1 and TRBJ2-7; 8 bases are a match to TRBD2. V lost 5 bases to trimming and J lost 2 bases; unmatched junction nucleotides: 5. Germline V gene lookup returns CDR1 LGHDT and CDR2 YNNKEL (reference sequence). This CDR3 region has 14 residues. This CDR3 is CASSLISGAYEQYF. Written as DNA, the CDR3 is TGTGCCAGCAGCTTAATTAGCGGGGCCTACGAGCAGTACTTC.

CDR3 sequence (DNA): TGCAGTGCTAGAGCCGTGGACCTCTATGGCTACACCTTC. This encodes CSARAVDLYGYTF. The chain employs TRBV20-1 and TRBJ1-2; D call uncertain. The V end lost 1 base, the J end lost 4 bases, and 10 bases lay between the germline ends. Germline V CDR1 and CDR2: DFQATT, SNEGSKA (reference sequence). This CDR3 comprises 13 residues.

The J gene is TRBJ2-7, the V gene TRBV10-3; D is perhaps TRBD2 (6 bases). V was shortened by 0 bases and J by 2 bases, with 14 bases between the two germline ends. CDR3 length equals 16 residues. Germline assignment: CDR1 ENHRY and CDR2 SYGVKD. The chain's CDR3 is CAISESGGGSPYEQYF. In DNA, the CDR3 is TGTGCCATCAGTGAGTCGGGGGGAGGCTCCCCCTACGAGCAGTACTTC.

The rearrangement joins TRBV7-3 to TRBJ2-3; D is uncertain. The CDR3 loop spans 13 amino acids. Germline V gene lookup returns CDR1 SGHTA and CDR2 FQGTGA. Between the trimmed V and J ends, which lost 4 bases and 1 base, there was a span of 6 bases. CDR3 region: CASSSSRTDTQYF. The CDR3 bases are TGTGCCAGCAGCTCCTCCCGCACAGATACGCAGTATTTT.

The V and J genes are TRBV29-1 and TRBJ1-1, with D possibly TRBD1 on 5 matching bases. Germline V gene sequence: CDR1 SQVTM, CDR2 ANQGSEA. V shed 3 bases and J shed 0 bases, with 8 bases lying between them. The CDR3 consists of 13 residues. CDR3 region: CSVDWGLNTEAFF. DNA for the CDR3: TGCAGCGTTGACTGGGGACTGAACACTGAAGCTTTCTTT. Using reference TRBV29-1 and TRBJ1-1 for the parts outside the CDR3, the full variable domain is SAVISQKPSRDICQRGTSLTIQCQVDSQVTMMFWYRQQPGQSLTLIATANQGSEATYESGFVIDKFPISRPNLTFSTLTVSNMSPEDSSIYLCSVDWGLNTEAFFGQGTRLTVV.

In this sample, this clonotype turned up a few times. The chain joins TRBV7-6 to TRBJ2-7; no clear D gene. The last part of the DNA fits TRBJ2-5 better; the J call may be wrong. CDR3 length: 11 amino acids. Germline CDR1 SGHVS, CDR2 FNYEAQ. The CDR3 DNA sequence: TGTGCCAGCAGCATTGCGGAGACCCAGTACTTC. Its protein product is CASSIAETQYF.

The sample holds a few counts of this clonotype. CDR3 sequence: CATSGEGADTQYF. The CDR3 coding sequence is TGTGCCACCAGCGGGGAAGGGGCGGATACGCAGTATTTT. V usage is TRBV15 and J usage is TRBJ2-3; TRBD1 is a possible D gene (5 bases). CDR1 and CDR2 from the germline V gene are LNHNV and YYDKDF (reference sequence). The V end lost 5 bases, the J end lost 6 bases, and 12 bases lay between the germline ends. The CDR3 extends over 13 amino acids.

The V and J genes are TRBV21-1 and TRBJ2-4; no DNA check was done on the table's D call, TRBD1. With the DNA end fitting TRBJ2-7 better, the J assignment may be wrong. TRBV21-1 represents a pseudogene. This CDR3 spans 14 amino acids. The CDR3 is CASSSQPGPYEQYF. CDR3 nucleotide sequence: TGTGCCAGCAGCTCCCAACCGGGACCCTACGAGCAGTACTTC.

This chain uses TRBV5-1 with TRBJ2-1; TRBD1 agrees at 9 bases. With 4 bases clipped from V and 5 bases from J, the junction kept 7 bases outside the gene matches. CDR3 length equals 15 residues. In germline, CDR1 is SGHRS, CDR2 YFSETQ. The CDR3 bases are TGCGCCAGCAGCCCATGGACAGGGGCCGACAATGAGCAGTTCTTC. It translates to CASSPWTGADNEQFF.